The 26 T cell receptor beta chains presented below share a single source sample, sequenced in a study of early T cells in non-severe SARS-CoV-2 infection. TCRdb reprocessed the 5' RACE reads with MiXCR, giving one entry per CDR3 protein. The data contain roughly 99,000 distinct CDR3 sequences, roughly 10% of them singletons. Sequenced input: whole blood. The receptors originated from an adult who was a healthcare worker with PCR-confirmed SARS-CoV-2 infection or an uninfected control (not recorded which).

This clonotype was picked up a small number of times. The rearrangement uses TRBV28 and TRBJ1-2; D is undetermined. This CDR3 comprises 12 residues. V gave up 8 bases and J gave up 8 bases, with 15 bases separating them. Germline CDR1 and CDR2: MDHEN and SYDVKM. CDR3 in DNA: TGTGCCAGCGTATCCCGCGACGGGGGCTACACCTTC. Protein product: CASVSRDGGYTF.

V gene TRBV28 combines with J gene TRBJ2-3, with D perhaps given as TRBD1 or TRBD2 (6 bases each). The CDR3 is 18 amino acids. Germline values: CDR1 MDHEN, CDR2 SYDVKM. Trimming took 2 bases from V and 1 from J, leaving 19 bases between them. The CDR3 protein is CASSLSRGLGSGTDTQYF. The CDR3 DNA reads TGTGCCAGCAGTTTAAGTCGGGGGCTGGGGTCCGGCACAGATACGCAGTATTTT. Filled out from reference TRBV28 and TRBJ2-3, the complete variable domain reads DVKVTQSSRYLVKRTGEKVFLECVQDMDHENMFWYRQDPGLGLRLIYFSYDVKMKEKGDIPEGYSVSREKKERFSLILESASTNQTSMYLCASSLSRGLGSGTDTQYFGPGTRLTVL.

The chain couples TRBV7-2 to TRBJ2-1; TRBD2 agrees at 11 bases. This CDR3 contains 16 residues. After removal of 5 bases from V and 9 bases from J, the junction contained 12 bases not matched to a gene. CDR1 is SGHTA and CDR2 is FQGNSA in the germline V gene. The CDR3, as DNA: TGTGCCAGCAGCGTTAGCGGGAGGGCCCTACAATTTGAGCAGTTCTTC. Protein sequence: CASSVSGRALQFEQFF.

This chain connects TRBV7-9 to TRBJ2-2; no definite D call. The CDR3 loop spans 15 amino acids. The V and J ends lost 4 bases and 2 bases respectively, with 11 bases between them. The V gene's germline CDR1 is SEHNR and CDR2 FQNEAQ (reference sequence). CDR3 DNA: TGTGCCAGCAGCTCATCGGTGGGAAACACCGGGGAGCTGTTTTTT. Amino acids: CASSSSVGNTGELFF.

This clonotype was observed many times. CDR3 sequence (DNA): TGTGCCAGCTCACCACCCGAGGCGGGGAGCTCTGGGGCCAACGTCCTGACTTTC. It yields the protein CASSPPEAGSSGANVLTF. V and J are TRBV18 and TRBJ2-6, with D tentatively TRBD2 (6 bases). V shed 0 bases and J shed 0 bases, with 12 bases lying between them. The CDR3 length is 18 residues. Germline values: CDR1 KGHSH, CDR2 LQKENI.

The V gene is TRBV15, the J gene TRBJ2-5, with D unresolved. The V and J ends lost 3 bases and 3 bases respectively, with 5 bases between them. Germline V lookup: CDR1 LNHNV, CDR2 YYDKDF (reference sequence). The CDR3 sequence is 12 residues long. Here the CDR3 reads CATSSYEETQYF. CDR3 coding DNA: TGTGCCACCAGCAGTTACGAAGAGACCCAGTACTTC.

A few counts support this clonotype. This chain links TRBV4-2 with TRBJ2-5, with TRBD1 identical over 7 bases. The ends lost 2 bases at V and 3 bases at J; junction bases unmatched: 9. The CDR3 runs to 16 residues. Looked up from germline, CDR1 is LGHNA and CDR2 is YNFKEQ. This CDR3 reads CASSQSRGDRKETQYF. The CDR3 DNA follows: TGTGCCAGCAGCCAAAGTCGAGGGGACAGAAAAGAGACCCAGTACTTC.

The rearrangement uses TRBV19 and TRBJ2-1; TRBD2 matches at 11 bases. Germline lookup yields CDR1 LNHDA and CDR2 SQIVND (reference sequence). V was pared by 7 bases and J by 4 bases, with 6 bases of the junction left unmatched. CDR3 size: 15 residues. CDR3 region: CASTLAGGPYNEQFF. CDR3 DNA: TGTGCCAGTACCCTAGCGGGAGGACCTTACAATGAGCAGTTCTTC.

This clonotype was counted ten times or more. The V and J genes are TRBV7-9 and TRBJ2-7, with D possibly TRBD2 on 5 matching bases. CDR3 length: 14 residues. Per germline, CDR1 SEHNR and CDR2 FQNEAQ (reference sequence). Trimming removed 1 base at V and 2 bases at J, with 9 bases between. The CDR3 nucleotides are TGTGCCAGCAGCTTAGTCGGGGTCCCCTACGAGCAGTACTTC. The encoded protein is CASSLVGVPYEQYF.

This clonotype was counted ten times or more. The rearrangement links TRBV5-1 to TRBJ2-7; perhaps TRBD1 as D (6 bases). Trimming took off 2 bases at V and 5 bases at J, with 17 bases between the two ends. The CDR3 is made up of 15 amino acids. CDR1 is SGHRS and CDR2 is YFSETQ in the germline V gene. The CDR3 sequence is CASSFILQGSNEQYF. DNA for the CDR3: TGCGCCAGCAGCTTCATACTACAGGGTTCGAACGAGCAGTACTTC.

In its sample, this clonotype was seen many times. This sequence joins TRBV2 and TRBJ2-2, with 14 nucleotides matching TRBD2. The junction had 9 bases not matched to a gene; V was cut back by 9 bases and J by 0 bases. Germline-derived CDR1 and CDR2 are SNHLY and FYNNEI. The CDR3 is 18 residues long. For the CDR3, the DNA is TGTGCCAGTAAGACTAGCGGGAGGGAGGGAACGAACACCGGGGAGCTGTTTTTT. Translation gives CASKTSGREGTNTGELFF.

The rearrangement links TRBV28 to TRBJ1-2; no clear D gene. Trimming stripped 3 bases from V and 10 bases from J, with 15 bases between. Germline lookup yields CDR1 MDHEN and CDR2 SYDVKM. CDR3 length: 13 amino acids. CDR3 loop: CASSFSKGSLYTF. CDR3 bases: TGTGCCAGCAGTTTCTCCAAAGGCTCGCTCTACACCTTC.

In this sample, this clonotype turned up many times. The chain joins TRBV27 to TRBJ1-3; 11 bases are a match to TRBD1. V was clipped by 6 bases and J by 6 bases; unmatched bases: 10. Germline lookup yields CDR1 MNHEY and CDR2 SMNVEV (reference sequence). The CDR3 totals 16 residues. The CDR3 is CASSSSGTGGLNTIYF. The CDR3 nucleotides are TGTGCCAGCAGCTCCTCCGGGACAGGGGGATTAAACACCATATATTTT.

This clonotype occurred a few times. The chain carries TRBV28 and TRBJ2-7; possible D gene TRBD1, 6 bases. CDR1 MDHEN and CDR2 SYDVKM come from the germline V gene. CDR3 length: 14 residues. The V gene lost 7 bases and the J gene lost 3 bases, with 16 bases spanning the gap. CDR3 protein: CASNPGQTFYEQYF. The CDR3 coding sequence is TGTGCCAGCAATCCGGGACAAACCTTCTACGAGCAGTACTTC.

This clonotype was recorded many times. This chain uses TRBV5-1 with TRBJ2-1; weak D call: TRBD1 (6 bases). This CDR3 has 15 amino acids. Trimming removed 0 bases from V and 3 bases from J, with 10 bases in between. Germline V gene lookup returns CDR1 SGHRS and CDR2 YFSETQ. The CDR3 DNA is TGCGCCAGCAGCTTGGGACAGGTTAGCTACAATGAGCAGTTCTTC. Translating it yields CASSLGQVSYNEQFF.

This clonotype was seen repeatedly, ten times or more. This chain connects TRBV27 to TRBJ2-7, with 12 bases that match TRBD1. J gave up 6 bases and V 4 bases, and 4 bases lay outside the gene matches. CDR1 and CDR2 (germline): MNHEY, SMNVEV (reference sequence). This CDR3 is built from 14 residues. The CDR3 sequence: CASSSGTGGGEQYF. In nucleotides, the CDR3 is TGTGCCAGCAGTTCAGGGACAGGGGGCGGCGAGCAGTACTTC.

Ten or more counts support this clonotype. The CDR3: CASSVGNTIYF. CDR3 nucleotides: TGTGCCAGCAGCGTAGGAAACACCATATATTTT. V usage is TRBV9 and J usage is TRBJ1-3; D uncertain. V lost 0 bases and J 5 bases, leaving 0 bases between the germline ends. CDR3 length equals 11 residues. Germline loops: CDR1 SGDLS, CDR2 YYNGEE.

This clonotype was observed a few times. V gene TRBV5-1 combines with J gene TRBJ1-1; 8 nucleotides agree with TRBD1. The CDR3 loop spans 15 amino acids. Trimming removed 0 bases from V and 1 base from J; junction bases left unmatched: 2. CDR1 and CDR2 from the germline V gene are SGHRS and YFSETQ. The CDR3 region has the DNA TGCGCCAGCAGCTTGGGTCAGGGGGCGAACACTGAAGCTTTCTTT. Protein sequence: CASSLGQGANTEAFF. Full variable domain (remainder filled in from reference TRBV5-1 and TRBJ1-1): KAGVTQTPRYLIKTRGQQVTLSCSPISGHRSVSWYQQTPGQGLQFLFEYFSETQRNKGNFPGRFSGRQFSNSRSEMNVSTLELGDSALYLCASSLGQGANTEAFFGQGTRLTVV.

This clonotype has a handful of counts. CDR3 protein: CASSPSMGVGEQYF. CDR3 nucleotides: TGTGCCAGCAGTCCCTCCATGGGAGTCGGCGAGCAGTACTTC. V usage is TRBV6-2 or TRBV6-3 and J usage is TRBJ2-7, with D possibly TRBD2 on 5 matching bases. The CDR3 contains 14 residues. Germline-derived CDR1 and CDR2 are MNHEY and SVGEGT. Trimming stripped 5 bases from V and 6 bases from J, with 17 bases between.

This clonotype appeared a few times. V gene TRBV9 combines with J gene TRBJ2-1, with D hard to call. In germline, CDR1 is SGDLS, CDR2 YYNGEE. The CDR3 consists of 13 residues. Between the trimmed V and J ends, which lost 0 bases and 4 bases, there was a span of 5 bases. As DNA, the CDR3 is TGTGCCAGCAGCGTAGAGGAGTACAATGAGCAGTTCTTC. Translated: CASSVEEYNEQFF.

A few counts support this clonotype. V usage is TRBV28 and J usage is TRBJ2-3; D is undetermined. This CDR3 spans 11 amino acids. Trimming left V 6 bases short and J 7 bases short, with 8 bases between. Germline lookup yields CDR1 MDHEN and CDR2 SYDVKM. CDR3 sequence: CASRGVNTQYF. DNA of the CDR3: TGTGCCAGCAGGGGCGTGAATACGCAGTATTTT.

This clonotype was counted a few times. The rearrangement links TRBV5-1 to TRBJ2-2; 7 nucleotides align to TRBD1. The CDR3 runs 17 residues. The V gene end was trimmed by 1 base and the J gene end by 2 bases; junction bases not matched to a gene: 8. Germline V lookup: CDR1 SGHRS, CDR2 YFSETQ. The CDR3 nucleotides read TGCGCCAGCAGCTTGTTTACCGGGACAGCCAACACCGGGGAGCTGTTTTTT. Translated: CASSLFTGTANTGELFF. Based on the CDR3 plus reference TRBV5-1 and TRBJ2-2, the full variable domain is KAGVTQTPRYLIKTRGQQVTLSCSPISGHRSVSWYQQTPGQGLQFLFEYFSETQRNKGNFPGRFSGRQFSNSRSEMNVSTLELGDSALYLCASSLFTGTANTGELFFGEGSRLTVL.

This clonotype was counted only a few times. The chain couples TRBV15 to TRBJ2-3, with D unclear. Germline CDR1 is LNHNV and CDR2 is YYDKDF (reference sequence). The CDR3 covers 17 residues. V was clipped by 0 bases and J by 5 bases, with 18 bases between them. Here the CDR3 reads CATSRDDNHRTLDTQYF. CDR3 bases: TGTGCCACCAGCAGAGATGATAACCACAGAACTCTAGATACGCAGTATTTT.

This clonotype was counted only a few times. CDR3 region: CASSFGWDGVYEQYF. CDR3 sequence (DNA): TGTGCCAGCAGTTTCGGGTGGGATGGGGTATACGAGCAGTACTTC. This chain connects TRBV28 to TRBJ2-7; D not certain. Germline CDR1 reads MDHEN; CDR2 reads SYDVKM. The CDR3 loop spans 15 amino acids. Between the trimmed V and J ends, which lost 3 bases and 4 bases, there was a span of 16 bases.

This clonotype was seen only a few times. This is likely a read error, given that the CDR3 carries no conserved phenylalanine or tryptophan at its end. The chain carries TRBV4-1 and TRBJ2-3; 7 bases align to TRBD2. The CDR3 runs to 16 residues. Germline V gene sequence: CDR1 MGHRA, CDR2 YSYEKL. The junction had 5 bases not matched to a gene; V was cut back by 1 base and J by 1 base. The CDR3, as DNA: TGCGCCAGCAGCCAAGGAACTAGCGCCGGCACAGATACGCAGTATTAT. Protein product: CASSQGTSAGTDTQYY.

This clonotype has at least ten counts. The genes are TRBV20-1 and TRBJ2-6; D is unresolved. Per the germline V gene, CDR1 is DFQATT and CDR2 is SNEGSKA (reference sequence). This CDR3 region has 15 residues. V lost 6 bases, J lost 2 bases, and 14 bases lay in between. This CDR3 is CSATPIVAGANVLTF. Written as DNA, the CDR3 is TGCAGTGCCACCCCTATCGTGGCTGGGGCCAACGTCCTGACTTTC.